Presented here are 3 T cell receptor beta chains from one specimen sequenced in a study of blood T cell repertoires in COVID-19. Clones were read by immunoSEQ multiplex PCR, and TCRdb kept only the in-frame ones, dropping some. The sample holds roughly 200,000 clones, 70% to 90% seen once. Input material: peripheral blood. These receptors were collected from a man between 60 and 75 years old with acute or convalescent COVID-19.

In regard to this clone: The sample holds other DNA sequences that translate to the same CDR3. This chain uses TRBV5-4 with TRBJ2-5, with D uncertain. Germline V gene data show CDR1 as SGHNT and CDR2 as YYREEE (reference sequence). Between the trimmed V and J ends, which lost 1 base and 4 bases, there was a span of 5 bases. This CDR3 comprises 12 residues. For the CDR3, the DNA is TGTGCCAGCAGCTTGCCGGGAGAGACCCAGTACTTC. Translation: CASSLPGETQYF.

The table lists this clone with a few counts. V is TRBV7-2 and J is TRBJ2-5, with 9 positions matching TRBD1. CDR1 and CDR2 (germline): SGHTA, FQGNSA. After removal of 0 bases from V and 4 bases from J, the junction contained 9 bases not matched to a gene. This CDR3 comprises 17 residues. In DNA, the CDR3 is TGTGCCAGCAGCTTAGCGAAGGCGGGACAGGGAAGAGAGACCCAGTACTTC. It encodes CASSLAKAGQGRETQYF. The full variable domain, with the rest looked up from reference TRBV7-2 and TRBJ2-5, is GAGVSQSPSNKVTEKGKDVELRCDPISGHTALYWYRQSLGQGLEFLIYFQGNSAPDKSGLPSDRFSAERTGGSVSTLTIQRTQQEDSAVYLCASSLAKAGQGRETQYFGPGTRLLVL.

This chain joins TRBV5-1 and TRBJ2-7, with D uncertain. The CDR3 extends over 14 amino acids. Looked up from germline, CDR1 is SGHRS and CDR2 is YFSETQ. Deletions cut 0 bases from V and 2 bases from J, with 9 bases between. The CDR3 sequence: CASSLGMGPYEQYF. The CDR3 coding sequence is TGCGCCAGCAGCTTGGGTATGGGCCCCTACGAGCAGTACTTC.